This T cell receptor beta chain is from a study of beta chain features in type 1 diabetes. General study findings and limits: In every one of the four CD4+ subsets, TCRB CDR3s were moderately but significantly shorter in Type 1 diabetes patients.

It was via CD45RO/CCR7/CD25/CD127/CD95/CD27 that CD4+ naive, central memory, regulatory and stem cell-like memory cells were sorted. V was pared by 2 bases and J by 6 bases, with 8 bases between. The CDR3 is 11 residues long. Per the germline V gene, CDR1 is GTSNPN and CDR2 is SVGIG (reference sequence). Only a few counts were recorded for this clone. Its antigen remains unidentified. Expressed TCRB transcripts were sequenced, since all the RNA that had been isolated was reverse transcribed. Generated by immunoSEQ multiplex PCR, the TCRdb table keeps only in-frame clones and is missing some. The sample consists of approximately 160,000 clones, 10% of them appearing once.

This receptor was taken from a man younger than 40 with type 1 diabetes. V gene TRBV30 combines with J gene TRBJ2-7; D remains ambiguous. Sequences were obtained from central memory CD4+ T cells from blood. The DNA for the CDR3 is TGTGCCTGGAGTTTAACTGGCGAGCAGTACTTC. It codes for CAWSLTGEQYF. Supplemented by reference TRBV30 and TRBJ2-7, the full variable domain reads SQTIHQWPATLVQPVGSPLSLECTVEGTSNPNLYWYRQAAGRGLQLLFYSVGIGQISSEVPQNLSASRPQDRQFILSSKKLLLSDSGFYLCAWSLTGEQYFGPGTRLTVT.